This TCR beta chain came from a study of blood T cell repertoires in COVID-19. Study at large: The United States, Italy and Spain provided the acute and convalescent COVID-19 samples.

Enrollees, roughly 18 to 90 years old, lived in approximately 25 US areas. Two negative PCRs, clearance, or symptom resolution were required of recovered Cohort 3 donors. The germline gives CDR1 LGHNA, CDR2 YNFKEQ. There are 18 residues in the CDR3. The ends lost 4 bases at V and 0 bases at J; junction bases unmatched: 13. This clone appeared once. Per the study methods: Amplification of reference gene primers provided the estimated nucleated cell counts. Profiled with immunoSEQ multiplex PCR; TCRdb holds only in-frame clones, not every one. That table gives V, J and clone size, and the DNA gave D and trimming. The sample yields approximately 190,000 clones, 80% to 85% seen once.

This TCR came from a man aged 40-50 years who had recovered from COVID-19. Input material: PBMCs or T cells enriched from blood (not recorded which). This rearrangement joins TRBV4-2 to TRBJ1-1; 8 bases are shared with TRBD1. The CDR3 DNA reads TGTGCCAGCAGCCTTAGACAGGGGAGAGATCCCCTGAACACTGAAGCTTTCTTT. Translated: CASSLRQGRDPLNTEAFF.